The 5 T cell receptor beta chains presented below share a single source sample, sequenced in a study of shared clonotypes between healthy human individuals. Sequencing used immunoSEQ multiplex PCR; TCRdb keeps in-frame clones, though not all of them. This table has some 200,000 clones, approximately 65% appearing once. The sequenced sample was memory CD4+ T cells sorted from blood. The subset here: CD45RA-negative fraction. The receptor set was obtained from a man aged 25 to 45 in good health.

The chain has TRBV2 and TRBJ1-1; D not resolved. The V end lost 1 base, the J end lost 7 bases, and 7 bases lay between the germline ends. This CDR3 is built from 12 residues. Germline V gene lookup returns CDR1 SNHLY and CDR2 FYNNEI. DNA for the CDR3: TGTGCCAGCAGTGAAGTGTATAGTGAAGCTTTCTTT. It yields the protein CASSEVYSEAFF.

The chain has TRBV28 and TRBJ1-1; D call uncertain. Germline V lookup: CDR1 MDHEN, CDR2 SYDVKM. V was cut by 6 bases and J by 5 bases, with 10 bases left in between. This CDR3 region has 12 residues. CDR3 sequence: CASSLRRTEAFF. CDR3 coding DNA: TGTGCCAGCAGCCTCCGGCGGACTGAAGCTTTCTTT.

This clone was counted at least ten times. The chain employs TRBV10-1 and TRBJ2-5; TRBD1 agrees at 11 bases. Germline V CDR1 and CDR2: WNHNN, SYGVQD (reference sequence). V was pared by 3 bases and J by 1 base, with 7 bases of the junction left unmatched. CDR3 size: 17 residues. The CDR3 sequence is CASSEGQGALSQETQYF. CDR3 nucleotides: TGCGCCAGCAGTGAAGGACAGGGGGCGTTAAGCCAAGAGACCCAGTACTTC.

The chain uses TRBV7-9 and TRBJ2-1; D remains unclear. The CDR3 spans 14 residues. CDR1 is SEHNR, CDR2 FQNEAQ, per germline (reference sequence). Trimming pared 2 bases from V and 6 bases from J, leaving 11 bases between. In nucleotides, the CDR3 is TGTGCCAGCAGCTTAACGGGCCTAGTCAATGAGCAGTTCTTC. Protein: CASSLTGLVNEQFF.

The chain is built from TRBV5-1 and TRBJ2-2, with D unclear. The V and J ends lost 2 bases and 0 bases respectively, with 11 bases between them. The length of the CDR3 is 16 residues. The V gene's germline CDR1 is SGHRS and CDR2 YFSETQ. The CDR3 protein is CASSLESASNTGELFF. The CDR3 region has the DNA TGCGCCAGCAGCTTAGAAAGCGCCTCGAACACCGGGGAGCTGTTTTTT. The variable domain in full, with the rest retrieved from reference TRBV5-1 and TRBJ2-2, is KAGVTQTPRYLIKTRGQQVTLSCSPISGHRSVSWYQQTPGQGLQFLFEYFSETQRNKGNFPGRFSGRQFSNSRSEMNVSTLELGDSALYLCASSLESASNTGELFFGEGSRLTVL.